A single T cell receptor beta chain is shown here with its context. Its antigen target is currently unknown. Base quality data are lacking; no much larger clone is found one base away. TCRdb lists the instrument as Illumina HiSeq 1500. TCRdb's own reprocessing of the public reads used fastp at Q25 and MiXCR and kept productive beta chains. Every distinct CDR3 protein forms one entry, paired with its most common genes and DNA. Across this sample there are some 62,000 distinct CDR3 sequences, with 20% to 25% seen only once. The ten most abundant clones make up roughly 73% of the sample. CDR1 and CDR2 are read off the germline V gene as MDHEN and SYDVKM. V is shortened by 2 bases, J by 4 bases, and the region joining them spans 8 bases. The CDR3 measures 13 amino acids from cysteine to phenylalanine. Left in the record is the CDR3 DNA by itself, 39 bases read in frame from the first base. The data stem from a study of T cell repertoires in cytomegalovirus infection (dated by TCRdb to the late 2010s). A note on the overall study: Recently identified HLA-C-restricted CMV epitopes, whose presentation resists viral immunomodulation, were targeted by peptide stimulations together with well-studied HLA-B-restricted epitopes. The HLA type of each donor mattered for the analysis, because public TCR beta signatures pointed to carriage of CMV infection along with the matching HLA type.

The sample's treatment or condition label is to be understood as: in vitro stimulation with specific CMV peptide epitopes to enrich CMV-specific T cells. The study at large found these results: In the ex vivo response, HLA-C-restricted CMV-specific TCR beta clonotypes were dominant, and in two of eight donors the single most frequent clonotype came from this HLA-C-restricted group. Cumulative frequency of public TCR beta family members discriminated carriers of CMV infection plus the relevant HLA type in this cohort and an independent roughly 330-donor cohort.

The receptor was derived from a human donor in good health (CMV status not recorded). Some clones in this sample may be carry-over from other donors' samples. Recombination linked TRBV28 to TRBJ1-1; confidence is insufficient to name the D gene. The material was CD8+ T cells from cultured PBMCs, obtained from culture after CMV antigen stimulation. The nucleotides read TGTGCCAGCAGTTTACGGACTGCCACTGAAGCTTTCTTT. Its translation is CASSLRTATEAFF.